This T cell receptor beta chain was recorded in a study of cytomegalovirus exposure and HLA in healthy donors. PCR was performed using 60 Vbeta and 13 Jbeta primers. Only in-frame clones appear in the TCRdb table, and some are missing; sequencing was by immunoSEQ multiplex PCR. The data hold 150,000 to 200,000 clones, with roughly 84% observed a single time. Note on this clone: Its target is unknown.

The V gene's germline CDR1 is GTSNPN and CDR2 SVGIG (reference sequence). The CDR3 consists of 15 residues. V was cut by 0 bases and J by 0 bases, with 10 bases left in between. All donors participated as healthy donors of bone marrow. General study points: A missense DCLRE1C variant was associated with V- and J-gene trimming of TCR beta chains in a later analysis, and an independent cohort replicated the association. A later look showed TCR association rates differing by HLA locus, highest for DRB1 and lowest for HLA-C. Later, an analysis found that common viral pathogens appeared to be linked with several of the most significant clusters.

The chain combines TRBV30 with TRBJ2-3, with D possibly being TRBD1 (6 bases). Sequencing was performed on PBMCs. The sequence derives from a boy between 10 and 17 years old in good health and CMV-seronegative. The CDR3 coding sequence is TGTGCCTGGAGTGTACCAGGGGTTAGCACAGATACGCAGTATTTT. It codes for CAWSVPGVSTDTQYF.